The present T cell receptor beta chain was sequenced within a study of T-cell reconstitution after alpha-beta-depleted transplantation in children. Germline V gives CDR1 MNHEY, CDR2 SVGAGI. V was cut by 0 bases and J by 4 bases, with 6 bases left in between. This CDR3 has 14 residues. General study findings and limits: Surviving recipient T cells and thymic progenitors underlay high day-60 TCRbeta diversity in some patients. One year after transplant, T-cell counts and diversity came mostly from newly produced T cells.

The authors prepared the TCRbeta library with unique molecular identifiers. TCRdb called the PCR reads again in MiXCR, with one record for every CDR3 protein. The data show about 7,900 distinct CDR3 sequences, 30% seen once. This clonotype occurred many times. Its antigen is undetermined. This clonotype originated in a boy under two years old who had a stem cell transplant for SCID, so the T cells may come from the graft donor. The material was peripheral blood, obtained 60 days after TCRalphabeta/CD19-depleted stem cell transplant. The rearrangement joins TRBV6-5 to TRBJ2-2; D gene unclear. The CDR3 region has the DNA TGTGCCAGCAGTTACTCGAACAGCACCGGGGAGCTGTTTTTT. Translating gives CASSYSNSTGELFF.